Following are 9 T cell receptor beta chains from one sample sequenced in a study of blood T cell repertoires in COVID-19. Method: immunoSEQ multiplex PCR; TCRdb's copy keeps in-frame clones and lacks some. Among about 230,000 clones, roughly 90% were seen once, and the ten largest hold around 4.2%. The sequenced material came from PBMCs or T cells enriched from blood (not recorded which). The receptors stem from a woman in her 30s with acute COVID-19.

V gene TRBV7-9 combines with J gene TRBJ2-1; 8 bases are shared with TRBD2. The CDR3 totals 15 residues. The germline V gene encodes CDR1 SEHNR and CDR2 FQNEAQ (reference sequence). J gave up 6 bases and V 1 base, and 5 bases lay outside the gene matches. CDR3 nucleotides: TGTGCCAGCAGCTTAGGCGGCGGGGGGAGCAATGAGCAGTTCTTC. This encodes CASSLGGGGSNEQFF.

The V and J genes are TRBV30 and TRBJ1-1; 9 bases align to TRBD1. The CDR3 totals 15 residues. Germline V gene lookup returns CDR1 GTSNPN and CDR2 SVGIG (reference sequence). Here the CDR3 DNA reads TGTGCTATGGCTGGGACAGGGAAAGCCATAGGTGAAGCTTTCTTT. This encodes CAMAGTGKAIGEAFF. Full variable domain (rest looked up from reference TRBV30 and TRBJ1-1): SQTIHQWPATLVQPVGSPLSLECTVEGTSNPNLYWYRQAAGRGLQLLFYSVGIGQISSEVPQNLSASRPQDRQFILSSKKLLLSDSGFYLCAMAGTGKAIGEAFFGQGTRLTVV.

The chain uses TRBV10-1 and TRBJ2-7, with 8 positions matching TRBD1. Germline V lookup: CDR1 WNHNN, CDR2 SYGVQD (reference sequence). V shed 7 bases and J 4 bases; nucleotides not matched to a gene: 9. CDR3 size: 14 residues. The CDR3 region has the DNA TGCGCCAGCATTCGACAGGGGATAATATACGAGCAGTACTTC. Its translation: CASIRQGIIYEQYF.

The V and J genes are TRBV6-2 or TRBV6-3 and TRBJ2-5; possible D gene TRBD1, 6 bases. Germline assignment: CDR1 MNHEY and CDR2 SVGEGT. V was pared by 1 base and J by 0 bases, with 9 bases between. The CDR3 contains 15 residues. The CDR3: CASSYWTEYQETQYF. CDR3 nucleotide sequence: TGTGCCAGCAGTTACTGGACAGAGTACCAAGAGACCCAGTACTTC.

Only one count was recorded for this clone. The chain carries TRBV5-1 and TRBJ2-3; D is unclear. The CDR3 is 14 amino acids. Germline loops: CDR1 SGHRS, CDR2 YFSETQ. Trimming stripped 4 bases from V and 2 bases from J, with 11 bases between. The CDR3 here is CASSPQSPTDTQYF. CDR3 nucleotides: TGCGCCAGCAGCCCTCAAAGCCCCACAGATACGCAGTATTTT.

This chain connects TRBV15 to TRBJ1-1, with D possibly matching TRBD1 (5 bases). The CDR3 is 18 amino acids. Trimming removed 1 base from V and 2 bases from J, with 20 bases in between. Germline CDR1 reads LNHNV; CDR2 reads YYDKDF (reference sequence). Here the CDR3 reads CATSRGGGMGRGNTEAFF. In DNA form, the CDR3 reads TGTGCCACCAGCAGAGGTGGGGGGATGGGTCGCGGCAACACTGAAGCTTTCTTT. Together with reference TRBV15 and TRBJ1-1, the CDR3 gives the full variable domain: DAMVIQNPRYQVTQFGKPVTLSCSQTLNHNVMYWYQQKSSQAPKLLFHYYDKDFNNEADTPDNFQSRRPNTSFCFLDIRSPGLGDTAMYLCATSRGGGMGRGNTEAFFGQGTRLTVV.

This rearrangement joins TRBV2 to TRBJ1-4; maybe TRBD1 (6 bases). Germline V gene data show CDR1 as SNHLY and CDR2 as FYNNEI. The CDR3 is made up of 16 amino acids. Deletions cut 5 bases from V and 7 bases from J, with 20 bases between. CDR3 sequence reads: CASSPTGQISIEKLFF. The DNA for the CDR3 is TGTGCCAGCAGTCCTACCGGACAGATATCAATTGAAAAACTGTTTTTT.

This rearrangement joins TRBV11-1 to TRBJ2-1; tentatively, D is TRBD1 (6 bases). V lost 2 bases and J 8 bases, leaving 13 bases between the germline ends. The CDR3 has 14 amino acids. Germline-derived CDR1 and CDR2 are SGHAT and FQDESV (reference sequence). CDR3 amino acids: CASSLMGAGDEQFF. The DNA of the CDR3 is TGTGCCAGCAGCTTAATGGGGGCTGGGGATGAGCAGTTCTTC. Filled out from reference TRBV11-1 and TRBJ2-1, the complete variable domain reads EAEVAQSPRYKITEKSQAVAFWCDPISGHATLYWYRQILGQGPELLVQFQDESVVDDSQLPKDRFSAERLKGVDSTLKIQPAELGDSAMYLCASSLMGAGDEQFFGPGTRLTVL.

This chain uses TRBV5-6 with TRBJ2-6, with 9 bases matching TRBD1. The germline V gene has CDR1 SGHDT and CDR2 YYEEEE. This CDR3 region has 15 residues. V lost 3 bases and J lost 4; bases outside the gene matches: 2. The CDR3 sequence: CASSWDRAGANVLTF. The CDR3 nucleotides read TGTGCCAGCAGCTGGGACAGGGCCGGGGCCAACGTCCTGACTTTC.